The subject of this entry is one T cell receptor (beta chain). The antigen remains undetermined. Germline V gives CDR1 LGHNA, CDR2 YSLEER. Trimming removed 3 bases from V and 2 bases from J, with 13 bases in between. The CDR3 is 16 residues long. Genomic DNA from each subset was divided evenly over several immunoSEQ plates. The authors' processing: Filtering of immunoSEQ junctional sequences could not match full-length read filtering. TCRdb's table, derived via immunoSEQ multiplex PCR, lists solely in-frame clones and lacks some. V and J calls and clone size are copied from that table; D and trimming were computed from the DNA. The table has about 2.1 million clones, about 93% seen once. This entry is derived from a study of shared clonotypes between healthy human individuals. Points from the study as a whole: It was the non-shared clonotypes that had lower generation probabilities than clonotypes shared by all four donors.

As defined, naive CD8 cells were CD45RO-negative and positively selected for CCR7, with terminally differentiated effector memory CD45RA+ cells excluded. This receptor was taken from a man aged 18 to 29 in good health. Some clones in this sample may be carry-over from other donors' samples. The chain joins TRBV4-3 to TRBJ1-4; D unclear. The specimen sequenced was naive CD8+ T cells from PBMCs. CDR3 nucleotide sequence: TGCGCCAGCAGCCACTTGTACAAAGATACTAATGAAAAACTGTTTTTT. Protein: CASSHLYKDTNEKLFF.